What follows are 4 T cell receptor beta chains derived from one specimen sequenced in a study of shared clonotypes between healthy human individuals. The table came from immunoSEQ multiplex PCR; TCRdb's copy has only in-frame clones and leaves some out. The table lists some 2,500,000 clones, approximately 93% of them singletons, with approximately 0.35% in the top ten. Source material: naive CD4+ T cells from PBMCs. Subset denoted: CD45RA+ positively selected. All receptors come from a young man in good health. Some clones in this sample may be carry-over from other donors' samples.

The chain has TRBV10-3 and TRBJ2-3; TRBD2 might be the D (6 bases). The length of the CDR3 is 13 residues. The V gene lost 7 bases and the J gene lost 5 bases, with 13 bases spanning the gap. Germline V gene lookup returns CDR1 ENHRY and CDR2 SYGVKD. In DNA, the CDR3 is TGTGCCATCACCGGGAGTCAGGAAGATACGCAGTATTTT. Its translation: CAITGSQEDTQYF.

For the CDR3, the DNA is TGTGCCAGCAGCTTAGCGAGTGGGGGGTCCAATCAGCCCCAGCATTTT. Protein sequence: CASSLASGGSNQPQHF. This rearrangement joins TRBV7-2 to TRBJ1-5; TRBD1 is a possible D gene (5 bases). Per the germline V gene, CDR1 is SGHTA and CDR2 is FQGNSA. V lost 0 bases and J lost 3, with 12 bases in between. The CDR3 has 16 residues.

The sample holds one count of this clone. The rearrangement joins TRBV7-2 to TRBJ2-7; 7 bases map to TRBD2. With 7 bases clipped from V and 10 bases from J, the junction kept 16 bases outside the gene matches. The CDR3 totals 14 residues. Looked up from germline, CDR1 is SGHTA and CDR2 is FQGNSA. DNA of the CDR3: TGTGCCAGCATTTCTAGCGGCTCCTCCGACGGACAGTACTTC. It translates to CASISSGSSDGQYF.

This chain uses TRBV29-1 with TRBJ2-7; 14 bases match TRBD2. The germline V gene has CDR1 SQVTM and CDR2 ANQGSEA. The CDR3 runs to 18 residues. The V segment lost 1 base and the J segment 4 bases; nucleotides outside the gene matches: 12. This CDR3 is CSVEVQAAGTSGSYEQYF. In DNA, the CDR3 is TGCAGCGTTGAAGTTCAAGCCGCCGGGACTAGCGGGAGTTACGAGCAGTACTTC.